Following are 20 T cell receptor beta chains from one sample sequenced in a study of beta chain features in type 1 diabetes. What was sequenced were expressed TCRB transcripts, since all of the isolated RNA had been reverse transcribed. Data came from immunoSEQ multiplex PCR; TCRdb stores just in-frame clones and leaves some out. The profile shows about 140,000 clones, around a tenth of them singletons. The material sequenced was central memory CD4+ T cells from blood. The receptors come from a woman aged 40 to 50 in good health.

V usage is TRBV5-1 and J usage is TRBJ2-5; possible D gene TRBD1, 5 bases. The end of the DNA is better explained by TRBJ2-7, so the J call may be wrong. This CDR3 comprises 15 residues. Looked up from germline, CDR1 is SGHRS and CDR2 is YFSETQ. The CDR3 loop is CASSLFPGLSYEQYF. The CDR3, as DNA: TGCGCCAGCAGCTTGTTCCCAGGGCTCTCCTACGAGCAGTACTTC.

This clone was detected only a few times. This chain joins TRBV15 and TRBJ1-1, with a tentative D call TRBD1 (5 bases). The CDR3 runs 14 residues. The V and J ends lost 1 base and 6 bases respectively, with 12 bases between them. Germline CDR1 reads LNHNV; CDR2 reads YYDKDF (reference sequence). The CDR3 region has the DNA TGTGCCACCAGCAGAGCCTTAGTAGGGGCTGAAGCTTTCTTT. As protein: CATSRALVGAEAFF.

The V gene is TRBV19, the J gene TRBJ1-4, with D maybe TRBD1 (6 bases). CDR1 LNHDA and CDR2 SQIVND come from the germline V gene (reference sequence). V lost 3 bases and J 0 bases, leaving 14 bases between the germline ends. CDR3 length equals 17 residues. The CDR3 region is CASSMSGARATNEKLFF. CDR3 sequence (DNA): TGTGCCAGTAGTATGTCAGGGGCGCGGGCAACTAATGAAAAACTGTTTTTT. The full variable domain, in which reference TRBV19 and TRBJ1-4 provide the parts outside the CDR3, is DGGITQSPKYLFRKEGQNVTLSCEQNLNHDAMYWYRQDPGQGLRLIYYSQIVNDFQKGDIAEGYSVSREKKESFPLTVTSAQKNPTAFYLCASSMSGARATNEKLFFGSGTQLSVL.

Only a few counts were recorded for this clone. V and J are TRBV7-2 and TRBJ2-5; D uncertain. This CDR3 spans 13 amino acids. The germline V and J ends were trimmed by 5 bases and 3 bases, with 10 bases remaining between them. Germline-derived CDR1 and CDR2 are SGHTA and FQGNSA. The CDR3 protein is CASSPTVKETQYF. Here the CDR3 DNA reads TGTGCCAGCAGCCCGACTGTGAAAGAGACCCAGTACTTC.

This clone has just a few counts. This sequence joins TRBV6-1 and TRBJ2-7; 10 bases are shared with TRBD1. The CDR3 is made up of 15 amino acids. Germline values: CDR1 MNHNS, CDR2 SASEGT. The trim removed 7 bases at V and 3 bases at J, leaving 9 bases unmatched. The chain's CDR3 is CASTPGTGVNYEQYF. CDR3 nucleotide sequence: TGTGCCAGCACTCCCGGGACAGGGGTTAACTACGAGCAGTACTTC.

The table lists this clone with many counts. This CDR3 is CASSRGQGMGSPLHF. CDR3 DNA: TGTGCCAGCAGCCGGGGACAGGGAATGGGTTCACCCCTCCACTTT. The rearrangement joins TRBV14 to TRBJ1-6, with 9 bases fitting TRBD1. With 4 bases clipped from V and 9 bases from J, the junction kept 7 bases outside the gene matches. CDR1 and CDR2 from the germline V gene are SGHDN and FVKESK. The CDR3 has 15 amino acids.

There are a few counts of this clone. The chain combines TRBV7-9 with TRBJ2-1; D is unresolved. The CDR3 has 16 residues. Between the trimmed V and J ends, which lost 0 bases and 0 bases, there was a span of 9 bases. CDR1 is SEHNR, CDR2 FQNEAQ, per germline (reference sequence). This CDR3 reads CASSLAGWSSYNEQFF. For the CDR3, the DNA is TGTGCCAGCAGCTTAGCGGGTTGGAGCTCCTACAATGAGCAGTTCTTC.

This clone was counted many times. This sequence joins TRBV19 and TRBJ2-7; D unclear. The CDR3 extends over 13 amino acids. V lost 4 bases to trimming and J lost 2 bases, with 9 bases between them. Germline-derived CDR1 and CDR2 are LNHDA and SQIVND (reference sequence). The chain's CDR3 is CASSRPPTYEQYF. The CDR3 bases are TGTGCCAGTAGTAGGCCCCCGACCTACGAGCAGTACTTC.

This clone was picked up many times. CDR3 loop: CSVEQQYEQYF. The DNA of the CDR3 is TGCAGCGTTGAACAACAGTACGAGCAGTACTTC. The rearrangement joins TRBV29-1 to TRBJ2-7; no definite D call. CDR1 SQVTM and CDR2 ANQGSEA come from the germline V gene. The CDR3 totals 11 residues. V lost 2 bases and J 4 bases, leaving 6 bases between the germline ends.

This sequence joins TRBV5-5 and TRBJ2-7, with D perhaps matching TRBD1 (5 bases). The CDR3 is made up of 14 amino acids. CDR1 and CDR2 (germline): SGHKS, YYEKEE (reference sequence). V lost 2 bases, J lost 5 bases, and 14 bases lay in between. The CDR3 DNA reads as TGTGCCAGCAGCTTACAAGGGGCTAACAACGAGCAGTACTTC. Residues: CASSLQGANNEQYF.

CDR3 sequence: CASSPDRANPLTPTYEQYF. The CDR3 DNA reads TGTGCCAGCAGCCCGGACAGGGCGAACCCCCTAACCCCGACTTACGAGCAGTACTTC. This sequence joins TRBV11-2 and TRBJ2-7; TRBD1 agrees at 8 bases. This CDR3 is built from 19 residues. V was clipped by 5 bases and J by 4 bases; unmatched bases: 22. Looked up from germline, CDR1 is SGHAT and CDR2 is FQNNGV.

The CDR3 nucleotides read TGTGCCAGCAGCCTCGATAGCTCTGGGGCCAACGTCCTGACTTTC. Translated: CASSLDSSGANVLTF. This chain uses TRBV7-2 with TRBJ2-6; D remains unclear. The germline V gene has CDR1 SGHTA and CDR2 FQGNSA. Trimming removed 5 bases at V and 0 bases at J, with 8 bases between. The CDR3 covers 15 residues.

In its sample, this clone was seen a few times. The chain links TRBV5-1 to TRBJ2-7; tentative D call: TRBD1 (5 bases). The CDR3 covers 15 residues. The V and J ends lost 0 bases and 0 bases respectively, with 10 bases between them. Germline loops: CDR1 SGHRS, CDR2 YFSETQ. The CDR3, as DNA: TGCGCCAGCAGCTTGGGAGACAGAATCTCCTACGAGCAGTACTTC. Translation: CASSLGDRISYEQYF.

In its sample, this clone was seen many times. The gene calls are TRBV5-4 and TRBJ2-1, with D unresolved. This CDR3 spans 11 amino acids. V was trimmed by 3 bases and J by 4 bases, leaving 2 bases between them. Germline V gene sequence: CDR1 SGHNT, CDR2 YYREEE (reference sequence). CDR3 nucleotide sequence: TGTGCCAGCAGCTCATACAATGAGCAGTTCTTC. Translation gives CASSSYNEQFF.

The V and J genes are TRBV11-3 and TRBJ2-7; 10 bases line up with TRBD1. Trimming took 5 bases from V and 5 from J; bases not matched to a gene: 3. Looked up from germline, CDR1 is SGHNT and CDR2 is YENEEA. The CDR3 is 13 amino acids. The CDR3 sequence is CASSPGTGDEQYF. The DNA of the CDR3 is TGTGCCAGCAGCCCTGGGACAGGGGACGAGCAGTACTTC. The whole variable domain, filled in from reference TRBV11-3 and TRBJ2-7, reads EAGVVQSPRYKIIEKKQPVAFWCNPISGHNTLYWYLQNLGQGPELLIRYENEEAVDDSQLPKDRFSAERLKGVDSTLKIQPAELGDSAVYLCASSPGTGDEQYFGPGTRLTVT.

This clone occurred many times. J is TRBJ1-2 and V is TRBV6-6; possible D gene TRBD1, 6 bases. The CDR3 length is 13 residues. V lost 6 bases and J lost 6, with 14 bases in between. Germline V gene sequence: CDR1 MNHNY, CDR2 SVGAGI (reference sequence). The CDR3 nucleotides are TGTGCCAGCAGAGACAGGTTCGAGAATGGCTACACCTTC. Encoded protein: CASRDRFENGYTF.

This clone was observed once. The chain carries TRBV6-5 and TRBJ1-5; no firm D call. This CDR3 contains 13 residues. Germline loops: CDR1 MNHEY, CDR2 SVGAGI. V lost 0 bases, J lost 7 bases, and 7 bases lay in between. The CDR3 region has the DNA TGTGCCAGCAGTTACTCGCCCGGGCAGCCCCAGCATTTT. It specifies CASSYSPGQPQHF.

This clone was seen more than once but under ten times. This chain links TRBV25-1 with TRBJ1-5; the D is unclear. In germline, CDR1 is MGHDK, CDR2 SYGVNS. With 5 bases removed from V and 4 bases from J, the gap between germline ends came to 12 bases. There are 14 residues in the CDR3. In DNA, the CDR3 is TGTGCCAGCAGTTTCGGCTCCGGGAATCAGCCCCAGCATTTT. It yields the protein CASSFGSGNQPQHF.

This clone was observed a few times. The chain combines TRBV7-2 with TRBJ2-5, with 7 bases lining up with TRBD2. The CDR3 is 16 residues long. The trim removed 2 bases at V and 5 bases at J, leaving 11 bases unmatched. Germline CDR1 reads SGHTA; CDR2 reads FQGNSA. The CDR3, as DNA: TGTGCCAGCAGCTTACAGAGTTCGGGAGGCGCGGAGACCCAGTACTTC. Amino acids: CASSLQSSGGAETQYF.

This clone was observed a few times. The V gene is TRBV12-5, the J gene TRBJ2-1, with 8 nucleotides matching TRBD1. The trim removed 4 bases at V and 8 bases at J, leaving 10 bases unmatched. The V gene's germline CDR1 is LGHNT and CDR2 FRNRAP. The CDR3 sequence is 15 residues long. In DNA form, the CDR3 reads TGTGCTAGTGGTTCCGGACAGGGTAATGGAGATGAGCAGTTCTTC. Protein product: CASGSGQGNGDEQFF. Combining the CDR3 with reference TRBV12-5 and TRBJ2-1 gives the whole variable domain DARVTQTPRHKVTEMGQEVTMRCQPILGHNTVFWYRQTMMQGLELLAYFRNRAPLDDSGMPKDRFSAEMPDATLATLKIQPSEPRDSAVYFCASGSGQGNGDEQFFGPGTRLTVL.